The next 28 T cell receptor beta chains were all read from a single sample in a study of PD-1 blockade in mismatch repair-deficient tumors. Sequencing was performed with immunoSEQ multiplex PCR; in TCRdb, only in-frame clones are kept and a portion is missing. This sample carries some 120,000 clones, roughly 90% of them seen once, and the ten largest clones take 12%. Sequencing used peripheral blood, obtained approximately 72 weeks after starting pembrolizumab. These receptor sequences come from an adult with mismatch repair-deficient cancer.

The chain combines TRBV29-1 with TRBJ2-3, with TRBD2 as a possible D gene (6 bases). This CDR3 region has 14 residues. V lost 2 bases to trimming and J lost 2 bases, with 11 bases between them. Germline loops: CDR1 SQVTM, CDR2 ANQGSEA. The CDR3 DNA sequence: TGCAGCGTTGAAACGGGACTCTACACAGATACGCAGTATTTT. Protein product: CSVETGLYTDTQYF.

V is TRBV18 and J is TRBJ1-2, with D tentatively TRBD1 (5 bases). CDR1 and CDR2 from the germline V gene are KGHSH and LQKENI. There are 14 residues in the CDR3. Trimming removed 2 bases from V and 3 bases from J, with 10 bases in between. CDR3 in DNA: TGTGCCAGCTCACCAGGGGGAAAACACTATGGCTACACCTTC. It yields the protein CASSPGGKHYGYTF.

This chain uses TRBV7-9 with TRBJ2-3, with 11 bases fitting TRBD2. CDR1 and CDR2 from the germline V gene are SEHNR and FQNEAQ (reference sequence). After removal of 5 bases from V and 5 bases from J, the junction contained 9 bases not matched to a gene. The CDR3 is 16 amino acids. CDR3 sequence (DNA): TGTGCCAGCAGCCCCCGACTAGCGGGAATGGGAGATACGCAGTATTTT. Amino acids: CASSPRLAGMGDTQYF.

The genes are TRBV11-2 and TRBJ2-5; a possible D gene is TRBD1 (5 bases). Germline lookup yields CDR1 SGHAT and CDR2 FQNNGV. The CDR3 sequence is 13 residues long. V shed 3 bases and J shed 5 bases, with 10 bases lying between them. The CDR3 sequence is CASSFWAGETQYF. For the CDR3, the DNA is TGTGCCAGCAGCTTCTGGGCAGGGGAGACCCAGTACTTC.

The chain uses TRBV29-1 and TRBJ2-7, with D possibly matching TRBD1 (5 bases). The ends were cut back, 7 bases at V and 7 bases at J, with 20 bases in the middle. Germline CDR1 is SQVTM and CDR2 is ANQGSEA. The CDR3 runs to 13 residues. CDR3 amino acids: CSAPPGNPAEQYF. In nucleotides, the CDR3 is TGCAGCGCCCCTCCAGGGAATCCCGCGGAGCAGTACTTC.

The CDR3: CASSELVGPSGEQYF. The CDR3, as DNA: TGCGCCAGCAGTGAGTTGGTAGGTCCCTCGGGCGAGCAGTACTTC. The chain combines TRBV10-1 with TRBJ2-7; D unresolved. The length of the CDR3 is 15 residues. CDR1 is WNHNN and CDR2 is SYGVQD in the germline V gene (reference sequence). Trimming stripped 1 base from V and 6 bases from J, with 16 bases between.

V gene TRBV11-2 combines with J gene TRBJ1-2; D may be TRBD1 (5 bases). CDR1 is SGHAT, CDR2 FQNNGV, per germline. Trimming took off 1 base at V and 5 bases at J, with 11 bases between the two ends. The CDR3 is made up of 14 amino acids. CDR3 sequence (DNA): TGTGCCAGCAGCTTAGGTGGGACGGAGTATGGCTACACCTTC. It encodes CASSLGGTEYGYTF.

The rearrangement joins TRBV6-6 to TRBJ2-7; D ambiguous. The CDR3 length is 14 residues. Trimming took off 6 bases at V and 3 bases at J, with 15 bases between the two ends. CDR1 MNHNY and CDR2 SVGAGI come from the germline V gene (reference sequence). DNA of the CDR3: TGTGCCAGCAGGCCTCTAAAAGTTGGCTACGAGCAGTACTTC. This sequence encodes CASRPLKVGYEQYF.

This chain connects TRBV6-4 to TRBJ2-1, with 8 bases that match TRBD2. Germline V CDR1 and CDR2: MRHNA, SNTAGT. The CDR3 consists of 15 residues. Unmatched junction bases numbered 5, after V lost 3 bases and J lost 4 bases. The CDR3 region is CASSEASGLYNEQFF. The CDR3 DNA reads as TGTGCCAGCAGTGAGGCTAGCGGGTTGTACAATGAGCAGTTCTTC.

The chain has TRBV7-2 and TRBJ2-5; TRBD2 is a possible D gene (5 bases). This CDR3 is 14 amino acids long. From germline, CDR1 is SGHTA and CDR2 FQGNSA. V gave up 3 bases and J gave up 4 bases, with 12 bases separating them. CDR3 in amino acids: CASSLSRTSETQYF. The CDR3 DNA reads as TGTGCCAGCAGCTTGAGTCGGACTTCAGAGACCCAGTACTTC.

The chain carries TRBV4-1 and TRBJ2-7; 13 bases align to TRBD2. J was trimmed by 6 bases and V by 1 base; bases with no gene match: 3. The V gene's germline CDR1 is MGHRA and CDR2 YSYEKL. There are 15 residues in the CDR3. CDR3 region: CASSQVRLAGGEQYF. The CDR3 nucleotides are TGCGCCAGCAGCCAAGTAAGACTAGCGGGAGGCGAGCAGTACTTC.

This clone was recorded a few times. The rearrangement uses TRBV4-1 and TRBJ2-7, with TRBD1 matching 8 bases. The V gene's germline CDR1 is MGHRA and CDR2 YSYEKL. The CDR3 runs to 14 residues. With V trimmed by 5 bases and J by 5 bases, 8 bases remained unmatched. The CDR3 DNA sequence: TGCGCCAGCAGCACTATACAGGGGGTTCACGAGCAGTACTTC. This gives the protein CASSTIQGVHEQYF.

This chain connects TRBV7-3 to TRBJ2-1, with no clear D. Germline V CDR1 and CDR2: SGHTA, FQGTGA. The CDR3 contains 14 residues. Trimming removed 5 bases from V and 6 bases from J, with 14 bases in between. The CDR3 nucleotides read TGTGCCAGCAGCCAAAGTGGGGTAGTCAATGAGCAGTTCTTC. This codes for CASSQSGVVNEQFF.

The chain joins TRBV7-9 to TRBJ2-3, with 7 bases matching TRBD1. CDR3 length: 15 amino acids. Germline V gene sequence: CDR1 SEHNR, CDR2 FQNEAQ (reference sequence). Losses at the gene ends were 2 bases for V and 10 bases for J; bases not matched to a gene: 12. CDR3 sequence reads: CASSLSSSIRGSQYF. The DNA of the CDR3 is TGTGCCAGCAGCTTAAGTTCTAGCATCAGGGGGTCGCAGTATTTT.

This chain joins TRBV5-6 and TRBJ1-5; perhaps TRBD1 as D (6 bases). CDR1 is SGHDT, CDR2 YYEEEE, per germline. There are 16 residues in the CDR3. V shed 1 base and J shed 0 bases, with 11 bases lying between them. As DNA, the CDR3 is TGTGCCAGCAGCTTGATGGGGGCGGGTAGCAATCAGCCCCAGCATTTT. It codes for CASSLMGAGSNQPQHF.

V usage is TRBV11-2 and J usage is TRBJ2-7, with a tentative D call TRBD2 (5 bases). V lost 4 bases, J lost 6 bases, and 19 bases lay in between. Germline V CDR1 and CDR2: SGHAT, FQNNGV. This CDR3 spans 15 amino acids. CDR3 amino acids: CASSWEYESSAEQYF. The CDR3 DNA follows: TGTGCCAGCAGCTGGGAGTATGAGTCTAGTGCCGAGCAGTACTTC.

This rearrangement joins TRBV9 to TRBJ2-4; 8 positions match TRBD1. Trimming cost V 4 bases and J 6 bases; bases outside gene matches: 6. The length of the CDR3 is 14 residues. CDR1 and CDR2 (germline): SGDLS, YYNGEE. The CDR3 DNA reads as TGTGCCAGCAGCCCCAAGACAGGGGCAAACATTCAGTACTTC. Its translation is CASSPKTGANIQYF.

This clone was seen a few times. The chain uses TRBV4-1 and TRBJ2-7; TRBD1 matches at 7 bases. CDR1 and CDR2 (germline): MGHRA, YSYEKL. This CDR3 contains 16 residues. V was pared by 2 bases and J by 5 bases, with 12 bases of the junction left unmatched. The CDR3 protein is CASSQLIPGQRHEQYF. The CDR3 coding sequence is TGCGCCAGCAGCCAACTTATCCCGGGACAGAGACACGAGCAGTACTTC.

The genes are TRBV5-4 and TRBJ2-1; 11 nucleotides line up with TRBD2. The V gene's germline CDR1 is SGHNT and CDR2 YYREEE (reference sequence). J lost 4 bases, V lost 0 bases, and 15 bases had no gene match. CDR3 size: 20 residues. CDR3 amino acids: CASSLGGGELAGDGYNEQFF. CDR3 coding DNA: TGTGCCAGCAGCTTGGGGGGAGGGGAACTAGCGGGAGATGGTTACAATGAGCAGTTCTTC.

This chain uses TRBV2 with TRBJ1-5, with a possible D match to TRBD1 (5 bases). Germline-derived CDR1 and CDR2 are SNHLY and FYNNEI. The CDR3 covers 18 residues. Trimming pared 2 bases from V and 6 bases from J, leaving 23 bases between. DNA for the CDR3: TGTGCCAGCAGTGAAAGAGGGGCCGAGATTGATCGGCGTCAGCCCCAGCATTTT. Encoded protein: CASSERGAEIDRRQPQHF.

The CDR3 protein is CASSWTGHWDKNTGELFF. In nucleotides, the CDR3 is TGTGCCAGCAGCTGGACAGGGCATTGGGATAAGAACACCGGGGAGCTGTTTTTT. The genes are TRBV5-8 and TRBJ2-2; 8 positions agree with TRBD1. The germline V gene encodes CDR1 SGHTS and CDR2 YDEGEE. V gave up 3 bases and J gave up 1 base; unmatched junction bases: 11. The CDR3 length is 18 residues.

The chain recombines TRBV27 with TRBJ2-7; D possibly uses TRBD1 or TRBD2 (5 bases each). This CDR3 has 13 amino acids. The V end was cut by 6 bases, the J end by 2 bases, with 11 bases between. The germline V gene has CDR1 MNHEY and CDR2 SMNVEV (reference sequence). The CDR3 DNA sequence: TGTGCCAGCAGCCCCGGGACCCCCTACGAGCAGTACTTC. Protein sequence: CASSPGTPYEQYF.

CDR3 sequence (DNA): TGTGCCAGCAGCTCGGACCCCACAGATACGCAGTATTTT. Protein sequence: CASSSDPTDTQYF. This chain uses TRBV7-2 with TRBJ2-3; D gene uncertain. V was pared by 4 bases and J by 2 bases, with 7 bases between. CDR3 length: 13 amino acids. The germline gives CDR1 SGHTA, CDR2 FQGNSA.

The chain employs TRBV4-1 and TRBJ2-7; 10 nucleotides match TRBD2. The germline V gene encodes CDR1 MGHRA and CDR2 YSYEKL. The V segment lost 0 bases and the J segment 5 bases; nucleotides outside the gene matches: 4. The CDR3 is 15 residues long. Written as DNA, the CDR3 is TGCGCCAGCAGCCAAGAACCGGGACTAGCGAACGAGCAGTACTTC. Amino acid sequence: CASSQEPGLANEQYF.

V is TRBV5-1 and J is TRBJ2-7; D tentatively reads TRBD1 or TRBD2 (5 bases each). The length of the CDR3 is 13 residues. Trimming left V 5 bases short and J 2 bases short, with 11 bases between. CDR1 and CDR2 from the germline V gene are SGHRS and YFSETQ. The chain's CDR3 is CASRTGTTYEQYF. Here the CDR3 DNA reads TGCGCCAGCAGAACCGGGACGACCTACGAGCAGTACTTC.

The CDR3 is CSVEDRETGELFF. For the CDR3, the DNA is TGCAGCGTTGAAGATCGGGAAACCGGGGAGCTGTTTTTT. This chain joins TRBV29-1 and TRBJ2-2; a possible D gene is TRBD2 (5 bases). The CDR3 has 13 amino acids. The V end lost 0 bases, the J end lost 5 bases, and 7 bases lay between the germline ends. Germline CDR1 reads SQVTM; CDR2 reads ANQGSEA.

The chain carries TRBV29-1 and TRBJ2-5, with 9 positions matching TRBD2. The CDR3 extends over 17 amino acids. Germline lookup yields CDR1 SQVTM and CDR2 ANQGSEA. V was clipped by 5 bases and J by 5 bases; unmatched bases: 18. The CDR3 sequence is CSVFGRFLAGVDETQYF. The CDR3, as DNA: TGCAGCGTTTTTGGCAGATTCTTAGCGGGAGTAGATGAGACCCAGTACTTC.

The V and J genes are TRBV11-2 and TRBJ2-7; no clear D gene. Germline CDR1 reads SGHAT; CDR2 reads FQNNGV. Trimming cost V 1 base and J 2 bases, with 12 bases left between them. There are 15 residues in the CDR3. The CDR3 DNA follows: TGTGCCAGCAGCTTAGTGGTGACTGGAGCCTACGAGCAGTACTTC. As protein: CASSLVVTGAYEQYF.